This TCR beta chain was documented in a study of PD-1 blockade in classical Hodgkin lymphoma. About the research overall: Patients were infused with nivolumab 3 mg/kg every 2 weeks. General observations from the study: CD4+ TCR diversity rose significantly by C4D1, and CD8+ TCR diversity did not. Baseline TCR diversity was reportedly lower in newly diagnosed patients than healthy donors. Complete responders had baseline diversity similar to newly diagnosed patients.

Data came from immunoSEQ multiplex PCR; TCRdb stores just in-frame clones and leaves some out. Of about 64,000 clones in the sample, 75% to 95% were seen once. This clone appeared once. Its antigen is still unknown. Time point denoted: cycle 4 day 1 (C4D1), after less than 7 weeks of nivolumab. All patients experienced relapse after autologous stem cell transplantation, and brentuximab vedotin exposure was variable. The CDR3 spans 12 residues. Germline-derived CDR1 and CDR2 are SEHNR and FQNEAQ (reference sequence). The V gene lost 3 bases and the J gene lost 3 bases, with 6 bases spanning the gap. Specimen: peripheral blood mononuclear cells (PBMCs), collected before the fourth cycle of nivolumab. The sequence was collected from a human donor with classical Hodgkin lymphoma. V and J are TRBV7-9 and TRBJ2-7, with no clear D. CDR3 protein: CASSFYDYEQYF. The CDR3 nucleotides read TGTGCCAGCAGCTTTTACGACTACGAGCAGTACTTC.